The rows below give T cell receptor beta chains drawn from one sample of a study of radiation and T cells in renal cell carcinoma. TCRdb's table, derived via immunoSEQ multiplex PCR, lists solely in-frame clones and lacks some. The profile shows about 88,000 clones, approximately 86% of them singletons. The specimen comprised blood, sampled from a patient whose treatment included radiotherapy and nephrectomy. The receptors derive from a man aged 45 to 65 with renal cell carcinoma. CDR3s include the opening cysteine and the closing phenylalanine or tryptophan. The D gene is left open where the match is weak. The size entry is marked missing in some rows and otherwise reads once, few, many or a size class.

clone size: NA
D gene: NA
V gene: TRBV6-5
J gene: TRBJ2-5
CDR3 DNA: TGTGCCAGCAGTTACAATGGCTCACCGGGAGAGACCCAGTACTTC
CDR3 protein: CASSYNGSPGETQYF

clone size: NA
D gene: TRBD1
V gene: TRBV6-5
J gene: TRBJ2-7
CDR3 DNA: TGTGCCAGCAGTTACCGGACAGGGCTTTTATACGAGCAGTACTTC
CDR3 protein: CASSYRTGLLYEQYF

clone size: NA
D gene: TRBD2
V gene: TRBV7-2
J gene: TRBJ2-1
CDR3 DNA: TGTGCCAGCAGCCAGGAGCGGGGGATCTACAATGAGCAGTTCTTC
CDR3 protein: CASSQERGIYNEQFF

clone size: once
D gene: NA
V gene: TRBV6-5
J gene: TRBJ1-1
CDR3 DNA: TGTGCCAGCAGTTACTCGATATGGGGCACGAACACTGAAGCTTTCTTT
CDR3 protein: CASSYSIWGTNTEAFF

clone size: NA
D gene: TRBD2
V gene: TRBV5-1
J gene: TRBJ2-7
CDR3 DNA: TGCGCCAGCAGGCCGGGTAGCGGGAGTTTCTATGGAGGCGAGCAGTACTTC
CDR3 protein: CASRPGSGSFYGGEQYF

clone size: NA
D gene: TRBD2
V gene: TRBV5-1
J gene: TRBJ2-5
CDR3 DNA: TGCGCCAGCAGCTTGGAACTAGCGGGAGACCAAGAGACCCAGTACTTC
CDR3 protein: CASSLELAGDQETQYF

clone size: NA
D gene: NA
V gene: TRBV21-1
J gene: TRBJ2-1
CDR3 DNA: TGTGCCAGCAGCAAATCACACCAGCGGGATTACTACAATGAGCAGTTCTTC
CDR3 protein: CASSKSHQRDYYNEQFF

clone size: NA
D gene: NA
V gene: TRBV30
J gene: TRBJ2-7
CDR3 DNA: TGTGCCTGGAGTAGGGGTTTCAGCAACGAGCAGTACTTC
CDR3 protein: CAWSRGFSNEQYF

clone size: NA
D gene: NA
V gene: TRBV6-6
J gene: TRBJ2-1
CDR3 DNA: TGTGCCAGCAGTTATTCCCTAGGCTATGAGCAGTTCTTC
CDR3 protein: CASSYSLGYEQFF

clone size: NA
D gene: NA
V gene: TRBV5-1
J gene: TRBJ1-6
CDR3 DNA: TGCGCCAGCAGCTTGGCGGTGGGGAATAATTCACCCCTCCACTTT
CDR3 protein: CASSLAVGNNSPLHF

clone size: NA
D gene: NA
V gene: TRBV30
J gene: TRBJ2-4
CDR3 DNA: TGTGCCTGGACCCCGGGCCAGGGGCACATTCAGTACTTC
CDR3 protein: CAWTPGQGHIQYF

clone size: once
D gene: TRBD1
V gene: TRBV30
J gene: TRBJ2-5
CDR3 DNA: TGTGCCTGGAGAACACCCGGGACAGGGGCCCAAGAGACCCAGTACTTC
CDR3 protein: CAWRTPGTGAQETQYF

clone size: NA
D gene: NA
V gene: TRBV7-2
J gene: TRBJ2-7
CDR3 DNA: TGTGCCAGCAGCTTACCCCAGCTTCCCTACGAGCAGTACTTC
CDR3 protein: CASSLPQLPYEQYF

clone size: NA
D gene: TRBD2
V gene: TRBV5-4
J gene: TRBJ2-3
CDR3 DNA: TGTGCCAGCAGCTTGGATGGGGCTAGCGGCGCTAGCACAGATACGCAGTATTTT
CDR3 protein: CASSLDGASGASTDTQYF